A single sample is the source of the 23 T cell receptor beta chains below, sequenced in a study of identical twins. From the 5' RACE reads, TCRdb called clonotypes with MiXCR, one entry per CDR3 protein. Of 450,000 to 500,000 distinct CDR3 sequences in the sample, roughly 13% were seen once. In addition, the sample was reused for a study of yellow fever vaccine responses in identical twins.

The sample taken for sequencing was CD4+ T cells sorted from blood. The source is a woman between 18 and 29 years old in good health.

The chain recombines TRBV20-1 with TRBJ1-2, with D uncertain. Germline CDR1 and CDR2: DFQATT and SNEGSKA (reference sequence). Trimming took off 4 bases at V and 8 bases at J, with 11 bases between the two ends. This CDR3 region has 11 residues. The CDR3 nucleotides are TGCAGTGCTACGTCCCCGGGGGGCTACACCTTC. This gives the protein CSATSPGGYTF.

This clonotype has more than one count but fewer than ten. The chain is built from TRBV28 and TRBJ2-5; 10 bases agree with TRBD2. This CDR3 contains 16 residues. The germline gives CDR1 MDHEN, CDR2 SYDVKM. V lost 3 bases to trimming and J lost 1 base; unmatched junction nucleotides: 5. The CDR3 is CASSFGLAGAQETQYF. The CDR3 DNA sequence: TGTGCCAGCAGTTTCGGGCTAGCGGGAGCCCAAGAGACCCAGTACTTC. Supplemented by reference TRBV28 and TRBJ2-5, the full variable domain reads DVKVTQSSRYLVKRTGEKVFLECVQDMDHENMFWYRQDPGLGLRLIYFSYDVKMKEKGDIPEGYSVSREKKERFSLILESASTNQTSMYLCASSFGLAGAQETQYFGPGTRLLVL.

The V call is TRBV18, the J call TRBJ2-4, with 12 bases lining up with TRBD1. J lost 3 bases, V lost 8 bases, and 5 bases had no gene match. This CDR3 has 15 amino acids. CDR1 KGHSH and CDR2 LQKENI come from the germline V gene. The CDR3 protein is CASQGQGANKNIQYF. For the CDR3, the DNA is TGTGCCAGCCAGGGACAGGGGGCTAACAAAAACATTCAGTACTTC.

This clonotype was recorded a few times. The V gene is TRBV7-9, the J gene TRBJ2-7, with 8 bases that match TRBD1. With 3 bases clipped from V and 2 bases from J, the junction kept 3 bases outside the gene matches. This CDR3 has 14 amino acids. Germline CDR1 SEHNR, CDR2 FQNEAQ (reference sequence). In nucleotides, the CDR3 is TGTGCCAGCAGCTTTCCGGGACAGGCCTACGAGCAGTACTTC. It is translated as CASSFPGQAYEQYF.

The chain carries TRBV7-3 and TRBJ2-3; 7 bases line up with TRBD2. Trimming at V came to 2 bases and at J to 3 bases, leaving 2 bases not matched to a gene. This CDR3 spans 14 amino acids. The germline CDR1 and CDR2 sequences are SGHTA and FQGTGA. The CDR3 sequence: CASSLFGGTDTQYF. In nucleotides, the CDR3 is TGTGCCAGCAGCTTATTCGGGGGGACAGATACGCAGTATTTT. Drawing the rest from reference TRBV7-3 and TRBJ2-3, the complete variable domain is GAGVSQTPSNKVTEKGKYVELRCDPISGHTALYWYRQSLGQGPEFLIYFQGTGAADDSGLPNDRFFAVRPEGSVSTLKIQRTERGDSAVYLCASSLFGGTDTQYFGPGTRLTVL.

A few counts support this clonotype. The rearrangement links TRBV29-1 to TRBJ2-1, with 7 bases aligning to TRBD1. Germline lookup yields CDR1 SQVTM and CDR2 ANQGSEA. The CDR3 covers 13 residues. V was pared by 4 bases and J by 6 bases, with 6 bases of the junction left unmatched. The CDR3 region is CSVATGMVNEQFF. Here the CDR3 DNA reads TGCAGCGTTGCGACAGGGATGGTCAATGAGCAGTTCTTC.

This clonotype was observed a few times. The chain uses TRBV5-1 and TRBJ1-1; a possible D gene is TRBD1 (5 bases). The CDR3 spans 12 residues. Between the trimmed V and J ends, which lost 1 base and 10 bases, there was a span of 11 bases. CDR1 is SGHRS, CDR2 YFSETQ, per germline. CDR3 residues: CASSLYQGRAFF. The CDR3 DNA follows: TGCGCCAGCAGCTTGTACCAGGGACGAGCTTTCTTT.

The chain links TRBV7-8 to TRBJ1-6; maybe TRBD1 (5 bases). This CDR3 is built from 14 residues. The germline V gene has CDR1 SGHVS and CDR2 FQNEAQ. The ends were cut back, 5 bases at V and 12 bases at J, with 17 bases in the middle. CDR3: CASSRGQGEVPLHF. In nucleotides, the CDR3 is TGTGCCAGCAGCCGGGGCCAGGGCGAGGTACCCCTCCACTTT.

The CDR3 sequence is CASSLGDRSNQPQHF. CDR3 bases: TGTGCCAGCAGCTTAGGGGACAGAAGCAATCAGCCCCAGCATTTT. V usage is TRBV7-9 and J usage is TRBJ1-5, with TRBD1 matching 7 bases. The CDR3 has 15 amino acids. The V gene's germline CDR1 is SEHNR and CDR2 FQNEAQ (reference sequence). V shed 1 base and J 1 base; nucleotides not matched to a gene: 1.

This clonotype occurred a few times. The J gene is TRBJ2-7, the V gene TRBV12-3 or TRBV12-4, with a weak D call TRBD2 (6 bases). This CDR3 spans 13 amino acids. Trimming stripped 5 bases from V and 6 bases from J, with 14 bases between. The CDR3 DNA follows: TGTGCCAGCAGTGCTGGAGGGGCCGCCGAGCAGTACTTC. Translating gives CASSAGGAAEQYF.

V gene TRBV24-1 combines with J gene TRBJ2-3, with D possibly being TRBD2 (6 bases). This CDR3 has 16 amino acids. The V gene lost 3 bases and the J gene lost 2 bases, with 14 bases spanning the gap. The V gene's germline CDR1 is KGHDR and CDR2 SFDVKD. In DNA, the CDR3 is TGTGCCACCAGTGATCTCTCCCCGGGAGTCACAGATACGCAGTATTTT. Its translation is CATSDLSPGVTDTQYF.

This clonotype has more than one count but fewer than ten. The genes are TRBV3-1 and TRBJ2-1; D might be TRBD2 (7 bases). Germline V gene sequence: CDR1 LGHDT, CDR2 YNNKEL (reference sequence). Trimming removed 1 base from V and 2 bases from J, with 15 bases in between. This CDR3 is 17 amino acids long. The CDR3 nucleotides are TGTGCCAGCAGCCAAGGTGGGGGGGGGCGTCCCTACAATGAGCAGTTCTTC. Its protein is CASSQGGGGRPYNEQFF.

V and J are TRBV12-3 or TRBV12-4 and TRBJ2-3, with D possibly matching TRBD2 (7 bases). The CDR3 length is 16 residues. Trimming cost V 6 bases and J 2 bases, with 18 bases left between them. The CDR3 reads CASSPMGGRDTDTQYF. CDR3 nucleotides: TGTGCCAGCAGCCCAATGGGGGGGCGAGACACAGATACGCAGTATTTT.

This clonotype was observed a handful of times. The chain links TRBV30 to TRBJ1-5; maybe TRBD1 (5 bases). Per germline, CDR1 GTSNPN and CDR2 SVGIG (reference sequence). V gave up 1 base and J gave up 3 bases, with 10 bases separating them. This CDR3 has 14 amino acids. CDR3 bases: TGTGCCTGGAGTGCTGACAGCAACAATCAGCCCCAGCATTTT. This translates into CAWSADSNNQPQHF.

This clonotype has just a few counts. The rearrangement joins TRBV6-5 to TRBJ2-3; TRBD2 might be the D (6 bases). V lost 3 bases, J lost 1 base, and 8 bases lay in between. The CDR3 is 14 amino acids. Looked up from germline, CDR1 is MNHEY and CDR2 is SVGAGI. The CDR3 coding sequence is TGTGCCAGCAGTTATTCTAGCGGCACAGATACGCAGTATTTT. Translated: CASSYSSGTDTQYF.

CDR3 nucleotides: TGTGCCAGCAGCCAAGTATCCAGGGGAAGAGGGGCCAACGTCCTGACTTTC. It yields the protein CASSQVSRGRGANVLTF. The V call is TRBV3-1, the J call TRBJ2-6; D is perhaps TRBD1 (6 bases). The CDR3 extends over 17 amino acids. Germline V lookup: CDR1 LGHDT, CDR2 YNNKEL (reference sequence). V lost 1 base and J lost 4, with 14 bases in between. The full variable domain, rest sourced from reference TRBV3-1 and TRBJ2-6, is DTAVSQTPKYLVTQMGNDKSIKCEQNLGHDTMYWYKQDSKKFLKIMFSYNNKELIINETVPNRFSPKSPDKAHLNLHINSLELGDSAVYFCASSQVSRGRGANVLTFGAGSRLTVL.

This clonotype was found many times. CDR3 nucleotide sequence: TGTGCCATCAGACCGGACAGCCAAGAGACCCAGTACTTC. Translating it yields CAIRPDSQETQYF. This chain uses TRBV10-3 with TRBJ2-5; D may be TRBD1 (6 bases). Looked up from germline, CDR1 is ENHRY and CDR2 is SYGVKD. This CDR3 comprises 13 residues. The V gene lost 6 bases and the J gene lost 1 base, with 9 bases spanning the gap.

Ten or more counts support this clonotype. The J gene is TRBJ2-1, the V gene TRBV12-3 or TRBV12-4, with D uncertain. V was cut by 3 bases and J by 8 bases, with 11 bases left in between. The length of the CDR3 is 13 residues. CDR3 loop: CASSLDPGDEQFF. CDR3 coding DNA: TGTGCCAGCAGTTTGGACCCGGGTGATGAGCAGTTCTTC.

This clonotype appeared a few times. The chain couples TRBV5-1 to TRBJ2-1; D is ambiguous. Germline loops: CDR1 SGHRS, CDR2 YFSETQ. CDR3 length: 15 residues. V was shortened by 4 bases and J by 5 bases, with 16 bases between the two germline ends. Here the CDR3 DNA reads TGCGCCAGCAGCCGATGGAAGGGAACTGACAATGAGCAGTTCTTC. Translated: CASSRWKGTDNEQFF.

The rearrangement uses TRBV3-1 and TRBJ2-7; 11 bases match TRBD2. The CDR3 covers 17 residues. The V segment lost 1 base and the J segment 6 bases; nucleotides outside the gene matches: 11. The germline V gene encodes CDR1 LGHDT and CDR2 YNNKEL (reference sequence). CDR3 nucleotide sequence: TGTGCCAGCAGCCAAGTGGGGATACTAGCGGGAGCTGGCGAGCAGTACTTC. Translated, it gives CASSQVGILAGAGEQYF.

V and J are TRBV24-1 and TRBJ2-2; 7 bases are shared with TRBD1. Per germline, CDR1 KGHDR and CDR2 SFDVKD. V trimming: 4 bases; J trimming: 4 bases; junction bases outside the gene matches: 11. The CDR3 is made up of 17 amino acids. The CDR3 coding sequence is TGTGCCACCAGTGACTCGGGACAGCCTTACCCCACCGGGGAGCTGTTTTTT. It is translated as CATSDSGQPYPTGELFF.

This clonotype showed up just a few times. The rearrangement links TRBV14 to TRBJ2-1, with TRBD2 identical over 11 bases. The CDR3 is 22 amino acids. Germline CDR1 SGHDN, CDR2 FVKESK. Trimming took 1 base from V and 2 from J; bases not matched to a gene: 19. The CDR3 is CASSQGGNAKRTSGPTYNEQFF. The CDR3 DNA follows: TGTGCCAGCAGCCAAGGAGGGAATGCAAAAAGGACTAGCGGGCCTACCTACAATGAGCAGTTCTTC. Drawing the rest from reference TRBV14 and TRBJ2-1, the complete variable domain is EAGVTQFPSHSVIEKGQTVTLRCDPISGHDNLYWYRRVMGKEIKFLLHFVKESKQDESGMPNNRFLAERTGGTYSTLKVQPAELEDSGVYFCASSQGGNAKRTSGPTYNEQFFGPGTRLTVL.

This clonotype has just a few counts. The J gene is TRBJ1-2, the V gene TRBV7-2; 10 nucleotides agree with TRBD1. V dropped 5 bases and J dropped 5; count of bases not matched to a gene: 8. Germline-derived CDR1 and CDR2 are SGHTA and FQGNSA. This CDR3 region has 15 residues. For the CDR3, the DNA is TGTGCCAGCAGCCTATCCGGGACAGGGGATTATGGCTACACCTTC. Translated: CASSLSGTGDYGYTF.